This T cell receptor beta chain was documented in a study of CD8 T cells in ankylosing spondylitis. Study-wide points: A TCR beta motif made of fewer than 10 highly homologous variants seemed typical of ankylosing spondylitis blood. Disease-associated clonotypes exhibited CD8+ identity and were relatively infrequent in peripheral blood.

It was by quantitative 5'-RACE with molecular barcodes that TCR beta libraries were made. TCRdb passed the 5' RACE reads through MiXCR, listing each CDR3 protein once. The table has over 700,000 distinct CDR3 sequences, 19% seen once. The V gene's germline CDR1 is MNHEY and CDR2 SVGEGT. This CDR3 is built from 14 residues. The ends were cut back, 8 bases at V and 3 bases at J, with 17 bases in the middle. With regard to this clonotype: Its specificity is not known.

What was sequenced was blood, either unsorted or a sorted T cell fraction (not recorded which). The V and J genes are TRBV6-2 or TRBV6-3 and TRBJ2-7; D gene ambiguous. The sequence was obtained from a male donor with ankylosing spondylitis. The CDR3, as DNA: TGTGCCAGCGACTTGGGCGGAAGAGTCTACGAGCAGTACTTC. Translating it yields CASDLGGRVYEQYF.